This record concerns one TCR beta chain sequence. A library of TCRbeta sequences, prepared with unique molecular identifiers, was generated. TCRdb ran MiXCR on the PCR reads and lists one entry per CDR3 protein. Here the sample spans fewer than 750,000 distinct CDR3 sequences, roughly 23% being singletons. The sample originates from a study of T-cell reconstitution after alpha-beta-depleted transplantation in children. V lost 6 bases and J lost 5; bases outside the gene matches: 5. The CDR3 has 14 amino acids. Germline V gene sequence: CDR1 DFQATT, CDR2 SNEGSKA (reference sequence). The origin of this receptor is a boy in the first two years of life who had a stem cell transplant for acute myeloid leukemia, so the T cells may come from the graft donor. The J gene is TRBJ1-6, the V gene TRBV20-1; 9 nucleotides align to TRBD1. The sample consisted of PBMCs, mostly from graft donor cells, taken 360 days after TCRalphabeta/CD19-depleted stem cell transplant. CDR3 amino acids: CSATRDRDNSPLHF. In DNA form, the CDR3 reads TGCAGTGCAACCCGGGACAGGGATAATTCACCCCTCCACTTT.